The clone carrying this T cell receptor (beta chain) was recorded only once. This entry comes from a study of blood T cell repertoires in COVID-19. Study at large: Samples representing acute and convalescent COVID-19 were sourced from the United States, Italy and Spain. In each case, the material was cDNA or gDNA derived from T cells, B-cell-depleted T cells, or PBMCs.

Assay used: immunoSEQ multiplex PCR; TCRdb lists only in-frame clones, some missing. The sample consists of about 87,000 clones, roughly 75% of them appearing once. Per the germline V gene, CDR1 is MNHEY and CDR2 is SMNVEV (reference sequence). Trimming pared 3 bases from V and 4 bases from J, leaving 21 bases between. The CDR3 loop spans 18 amino acids. The V call is TRBV27, the J call TRBJ1-4, with a possible D match to TRBD1 (6 bases). Sequencing was done on a sample of peripheral blood. The sequence was obtained from a woman in her forties or fifties with acute or convalescent COVID-19. The CDR3 sequence is CASSFTGRGLRGNEKLFF. In DNA, the CDR3 is TGTGCCAGCAGTTTTACAGGGAGAGGGCTCCGGGGTAATGAAAAACTGTTTTTT.